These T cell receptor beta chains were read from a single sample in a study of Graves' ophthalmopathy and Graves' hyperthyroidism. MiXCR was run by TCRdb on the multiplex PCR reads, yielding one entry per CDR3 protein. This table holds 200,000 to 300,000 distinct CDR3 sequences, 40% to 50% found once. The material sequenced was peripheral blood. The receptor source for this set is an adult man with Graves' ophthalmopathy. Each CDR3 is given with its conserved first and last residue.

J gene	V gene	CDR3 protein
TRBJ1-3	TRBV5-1	CASSLKDSSSGNTIYF
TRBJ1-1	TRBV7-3	CASSLLMNTEAFF
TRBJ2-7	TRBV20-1	CSARGVESYEQYF
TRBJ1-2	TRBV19	CASSILRFGNRAYGYTF
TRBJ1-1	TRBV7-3	CASSFSAGAAAFF
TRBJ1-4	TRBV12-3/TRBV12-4	CASSFTYWVSGGRSEKLFF
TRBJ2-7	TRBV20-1	CSARLAPSYEQYF
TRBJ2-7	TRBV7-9	CASSLAYSPFEQYF
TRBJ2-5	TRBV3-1	CASSQGRAGGETQYF
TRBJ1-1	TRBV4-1	CASRGTWGLTEAFF
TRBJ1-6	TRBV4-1	CASSQLTGGISPLHF
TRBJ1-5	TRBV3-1	CASSPGLKQPQHF
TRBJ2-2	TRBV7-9	CASSLAGTMNTGELFF
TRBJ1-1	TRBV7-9	CASSLDEGTEAFF
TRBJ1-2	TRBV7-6	CASSLMSGDGGYTF
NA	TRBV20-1	CSASQYNEQFF
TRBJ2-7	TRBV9	CASSTGTGVFYEQYF
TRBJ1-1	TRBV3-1	CASSQAGQGEAFF
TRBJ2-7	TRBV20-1	CSAWGGRTYEQYF
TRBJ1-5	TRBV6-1	CALRGTNNQPQHF
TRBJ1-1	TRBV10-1	CARRDRLNTEAFF
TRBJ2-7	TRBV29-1	CSVVSEKGIEQYF
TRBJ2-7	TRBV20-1	CSASPDRRYF
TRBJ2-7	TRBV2	CASSVPPGTGDYEQYF
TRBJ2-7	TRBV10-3	CAISEGNYEQYF
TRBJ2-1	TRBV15	CATSKPGGLYNEQFF
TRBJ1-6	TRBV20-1	CSAQTVGSSPLHF
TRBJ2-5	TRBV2	CASSRTEQETQYF
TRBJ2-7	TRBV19	CASSDRASYEQYF
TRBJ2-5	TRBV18	CASSPGTGDETQYF
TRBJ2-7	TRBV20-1	CSAARTDYEQYF
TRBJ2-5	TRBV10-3	CAISESSLAGETQYF
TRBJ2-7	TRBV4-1	CASSLGQMDEQYF
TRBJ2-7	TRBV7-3	CASSLGLAGGHEQYF
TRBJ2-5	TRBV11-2	CASSSPLALRGTQYF
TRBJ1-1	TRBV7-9	CASARGQNTEAFF